This T cell receptor (beta chain) is drawn from a study of shared clonotypes between healthy human individuals. Study overall: The cohort had two women and three men, ages 18 to 49.

Sequencing was performed with immunoSEQ multiplex PCR; in TCRdb, only in-frame clones are kept and a portion is missing. The repertoire holds about 2.4 million clones, with 90% to 95% as singletons. Germline lookup yields CDR1 LNHDA and CDR2 SQIVND (reference sequence). V was pared by 5 bases and J by 5 bases, with 8 bases of the junction left unmatched. The CDR3 consists of 15 residues. The V and J genes are TRBV19 and TRBJ1-5, with 8 bases fitting TRBD1. The TCR was taken from a man aged 18 to 29 in good health. Some clones in this sample may be carry-over from other donors' samples. The sequenced sample was naive CD4+ T cells from PBMCs. Subset of the sample: CD45RA+ positively selected. CDR3 protein: CASSPRRGLDQPQHF. CDR3 sequence (DNA): TGTGCCAGTAGTCCCCGCAGGGGGCTTGATCAGCCCCAGCATTTT.